Listed here are 28 T cell receptor beta chains from one sample, sequenced in a study of shared clonotypes between healthy human individuals (dated by TCRdb to 2018 to 2020). CD8 naive samples consisted of CD45RO-negative cells that were positively selected for CCR7, yielding a CD45RA+CCR7+ population without TemRA cells. The receptor library was made with the immunoSEQ multiplex PCR assay. TCRdb holds this immuneACCESS table with in-frame rearrangements only. Some clones are missing; in checked studies, unresolved V genes explain under half, and the rest has no known cause. The table for this sample lists roughly 2.1 million clones; about 92% of them were counted only once. The ten most abundant clones make up under 2% of the sample. Sequenced sample: naive CD8+ T cells from PBMCs. The sample's cell subset or site, from its label and the paper: CD45RA+CCR7+. The receptors here all came from a man between 18 and 29 years old in good health. Some clones in this sample may be carry-over from other donors' samples.

This chain uses TRBV6-6 with TRBJ2-1; D possibly corresponds to TRBD2 (6 bases). Germline V gene lookup returns CDR1 MNHNY and CDR2 SVGAGI (reference sequence). The CDR3 consists of 14 residues. Trimming removed 6 bases at V and 5 bases at J, with 14 bases between. The CDR3 protein is CASSHGLLDNEQFF. CDR3 DNA: TGTGCCAGCAGCCACGGACTACTAGACAATGAGCAGTTCTTC.

The chain joins TRBV28 to TRBJ1-1, with 7 bases that match TRBD1. The CDR3 runs 14 residues. Germline V lookup: CDR1 MDHEN, CDR2 SYDVKM. J lost 1 base, V lost 5 bases, and 4 bases had no gene match. Written as DNA, the CDR3 is TGTGCCAGCAGTCCGAGGACAGGGAACACTGAAGCTTTCTTT. This codes for CASSPRTGNTEAFF.

This chain connects TRBV11-3 to TRBJ2-5; 9 bases fit TRBD1. V dropped 4 bases and J dropped 2; count of bases not matched to a gene: 8. CDR3 size: 16 residues. The germline V gene encodes CDR1 SGHNT and CDR2 YENEEA. The DNA of the CDR3 is TGTGCCAGCAGCTCGAGGGGGGGACAGGGTCAAGAGACCCAGTACTTC. Amino acid sequence: CASSSRGGQGQETQYF.

About this clone itself: The sample holds other DNA sequences that translate to the same CDR3. The rearrangement links TRBV28 to TRBJ2-3; tentative D call: TRBD2 (6 bases). CDR3 size: 15 residues. Trimming shortened V by 3 bases and J by 0 bases, and 10 bases separated the two germline ends. CDR1 MDHEN and CDR2 SYDVKM come from the germline V gene. The CDR3 loop is CASSFLAESTDTQYF. The DNA of the CDR3 is TGTGCCAGCAGTTTCTTAGCGGAGAGCACAGATACGCAGTATTTT.

The genes are TRBV5-1 and TRBJ1-1, with D possibly TRBD1 on 5 matching bases. The CDR3 runs 12 residues. Trimming removed 6 bases at V and 1 base at J, with 7 bases between. Germline values: CDR1 SGHRS, CDR2 YFSETQ. CDR3 sequence reads: CASTGQNTEAFF. The CDR3 region has the DNA TGCGCCAGCACGGGGCAGAACACTGAAGCTTTCTTT.

The chain links TRBV28 to TRBJ2-1, with D perhaps being TRBD1 or TRBD2 (5 bases each). Trimming took 3 bases from V and 9 from J, leaving 12 bases between them. Germline V gene lookup returns CDR1 MDHEN and CDR2 SYDVKM. CDR3 length equals 13 residues. The CDR3 region is CASSLGEGIEQFF. The DNA of the CDR3 is TGTGCCAGCAGTTTGGGAGAGGGGATTGAGCAGTTCTTC.

This clone was seen a single time. The rearrangement joins TRBV28 to TRBJ2-1, with D perhaps given as TRBD1 or TRBD2 (5 bases each). The CDR3 spans 14 residues. Germline loops: CDR1 MDHEN, CDR2 SYDVKM. Trimming stripped 3 bases from V and 9 bases from J, with 15 bases between. The CDR3 spells CASSLLGAWGEQFF. The CDR3 DNA follows: TGTGCCAGCAGTTTGCTCGGGGCCTGGGGTGAGCAGTTCTTC.

This chain's CDR3 is CASSQDQSGTGLYEQYF. In nucleotides, the CDR3 is TGCGCCAGCAGCCAAGATCAGTCCGGAACGGGTCTCTACGAGCAGTACTTC. The V gene is TRBV4-1, the J gene TRBJ2-7; D is ambiguous. Germline values: CDR1 MGHRA, CDR2 YSYEKL. The CDR3 runs to 17 residues. V gave up 0 bases and J gave up 3 bases, with 18 bases separating them.

The chain uses TRBV18 and TRBJ1-1; 9 positions agree with TRBD1. V shed 3 bases and J 11 bases; nucleotides not matched to a gene: 7. Germline V gene data show CDR1 as KGHSH and CDR2 as LQKENI. This CDR3 spans 13 amino acids. The CDR3 here is CASSPDRGQWAFF. In DNA form, the CDR3 reads TGTGCCAGCTCACCGGACAGGGGTCAATGGGCTTTCTTT.

The chain joins TRBV7-8 to TRBJ2-7; D possibly uses TRBD1 or TRBD2 (5 bases each). The V gene's germline CDR1 is SGHVS and CDR2 FQNEAQ. The CDR3 has 14 amino acids. V was trimmed by 4 bases and J by 0 bases, leaving 10 bases between them. The CDR3 here is CASSSRGSSYEQYF. CDR3 DNA sequence: TGTGCCAGCAGCTCGAGGGGCAGCTCCTACGAGCAGTACTTC.

V is TRBV9 and J is TRBJ2-5, with unresolved D. V was clipped by 1 base and J by 0 bases, with 10 bases between them. Germline CDR1 and CDR2: SGDLS and YYNGEE. The CDR3 has 15 residues. CDR3: CASSVTGGDQETQYF. CDR3 sequence (DNA): TGTGCCAGCAGCGTAACGGGTGGAGACCAAGAGACCCAGTACTTC.

The V and J genes are TRBV5-6 and TRBJ1-5; D unclear. This CDR3 comprises 14 residues. The germline CDR1 and CDR2 sequences are SGHDT and YYEEEE. Trimming shortened V by 2 bases and J by 0 bases, and 6 bases separated the two germline ends. The CDR3 region is CASSFGNSNQPQHF. CDR3 nucleotide sequence: TGTGCCAGCAGCTTCGGCAATAGCAATCAGCCCCAGCATTTT.

This chain connects TRBV19 to TRBJ2-7; TRBD2 is a possible D gene (6 bases). Trimming shortened V by 3 bases and J by 3 bases, and 15 bases separated the two germline ends. In germline, CDR1 is LNHDA, CDR2 SQIVND (reference sequence). CDR3 length: 15 amino acids. The CDR3 region is CASSIETDGSYEQYF. In DNA form, the CDR3 reads TGTGCCAGTAGTATCGAGACGGACGGGAGCTACGAGCAGTACTTC.

The chain recombines TRBV9 with TRBJ1-2; maybe TRBD1 (5 bases). The CDR3 is 12 amino acids. Trimming removed 5 bases from V and 5 bases from J, with 10 bases in between. Germline V gene data show CDR1 as SGDLS and CDR2 as YYNGEE. The CDR3 protein is CASRGTDYGYTF. Written as DNA, the CDR3 is TGTGCCAGCAGGGGGACCGATTATGGCTACACCTTC.

The chain has TRBV15 and TRBJ1-5; D is unclear. The CDR3 covers 15 residues. Between the trimmed V and J ends, which lost 0 bases and 1 base, there was a span of 7 bases. Germline loops: CDR1 LNHNV, CDR2 YYDKDF (reference sequence). The CDR3 sequence is CATSREDVSNQPQHF. The CDR3 DNA sequence: TGTGCCACCAGCAGAGAAGACGTGAGCAATCAGCCCCAGCATTTT.

This clone was recorded once. The rearrangement uses TRBV27 and TRBJ2-3; 8 nucleotides line up with TRBD2. CDR1 and CDR2 from the germline V gene are MNHEY and SMNVEV (reference sequence). Germline trimming cut 1 base from V and 4 bases from J; bases unmatched to any gene: 1. This CDR3 region has 14 residues. The CDR3 protein is CASSLYGRADTQYF. The CDR3 DNA follows: TGTGCCAGCAGTTTATACGGGAGGGCAGATACGCAGTATTTT.

This clone was seen just once. The gene calls are TRBV25-1 and TRBJ2-2; D gene ambiguous. This CDR3 spans 15 amino acids. V was trimmed by 7 bases and J by 4 bases, leaving 16 bases between them. The germline V gene encodes CDR1 MGHDK and CDR2 SYGVNS. CDR3: CASTKWTAGTGELFF. CDR3 nucleotides: TGTGCCAGCACCAAATGGACCGCCGGCACCGGGGAGCTGTTTTTT.

The genes are TRBV2 and TRBJ1-5; no firm D call. The germline CDR1 and CDR2 sequences are SNHLY and FYNNEI. The CDR3 length is 14 residues. V gave up 8 bases and J gave up 1 base, with 12 bases separating them. In DNA, the CDR3 is TGTGCCAGCCGGGCGGGGATAAGCAATCAGCCCCAGCATTTT. It codes for CASRAGISNQPQHF. The full variable domain, completed using reference TRBV2 and TRBJ1-5, is EPEVTQTPSHQVTQMGQEVILRCVPISNHLYFYWYRQILGQKVEFLVSFYNNEISEKSEIFDDQFSVERPDGSNFTLKIRSTKLEDSAMYFCASRAGISNQPQHFGDGTRLSIL.

V gene TRBV10-3 combines with J gene TRBJ2-7, with 8 nucleotides matching TRBD2. CDR1 ENHRY and CDR2 SYGVKD come from the germline V gene. Trimming cost V 11 bases and J 1 base; bases outside gene matches: 7. CDR3 length: 13 amino acids. The CDR3 DNA follows: TGTGCCCTGCGGGGGGACGGTTCCTACGAGCAGTACTTC. Its translation is CALRGDGSYEQYF.

The chain uses TRBV19 and TRBJ2-1; D is possibly TRBD2 (6 bases). The germline CDR1 and CDR2 sequences are LNHDA and SQIVND (reference sequence). CDR3 length equals 15 residues. The V end was cut by 2 bases, the J end by 6 bases, with 14 bases between. The CDR3 spells CASSIIPSASNEQFF. CDR3 nucleotide sequence: TGTGCCAGTAGTATAATCCCTAGCGCTAGCAATGAGCAGTTCTTC.

This chain uses TRBV15 with TRBJ1-2; D is ambiguous. Trimming took off 0 bases at V and 0 bases at J, with 23 bases between the two ends. Per the germline V gene, CDR1 is LNHNV and CDR2 is YYDKDF (reference sequence). The CDR3 extends over 20 amino acids. This CDR3 reads CATSRDFGVQRFLANYGYTF. The CDR3 DNA follows: TGTGCCACCAGCAGAGATTTCGGGGTCCAAAGGTTTCTAGCTAACTATGGCTACACCTTC. Using reference TRBV15 and TRBJ1-2 for the parts outside the CDR3, the full variable domain is DAMVIQNPRYQVTQFGKPVTLSCSQTLNHNVMYWYQQKSSQAPKLLFHYYDKDFNNEADTPDNFQSRRPNTSFCFLDIRSPGLGDTAMYLCATSRDFGVQRFLANYGYTFGSGTRLTVV.

Here the CDR3 DNA reads TGTGCCAGCAGCTTAGGACAGGGGAACAATGAGCAGTTCTTC. This translates into CASSLGQGNNEQFF. The V gene is TRBV5-6, the J gene TRBJ2-1; 9 bases agree with TRBD1. The CDR3 contains 14 residues. Per the germline V gene, CDR1 is SGHDT and CDR2 is YYEEEE. Trimming at V came to 2 bases and at J to 5 bases, leaving 2 bases not matched to a gene.

This clone was picked up one time. The V call is TRBV5-1, the J call TRBJ2-7; D unresolved. This CDR3 contains 14 residues. Germline loops: CDR1 SGHRS, CDR2 YFSETQ. The V end lost 2 bases, the J end lost 6 bases, and 15 bases lay between the germline ends. The CDR3 reads CASSLTRSPLEQYF. As DNA, the CDR3 is TGCGCCAGCAGCTTAACGAGGTCGCCGCTCGAGCAGTACTTC.

This rearrangement joins TRBV19 to TRBJ2-1; tentatively, D is TRBD2 (6 bases). CDR1 and CDR2 (germline): LNHDA, SQIVND (reference sequence). V lost 2 bases and J lost 1, with 18 bases in between. This CDR3 is built from 18 residues. The CDR3 spells CASSIRPFQGLSYNEQFF. DNA of the CDR3: TGTGCCAGTAGTATACGGCCGTTCCAGGGACTTTCCTACAATGAGCAGTTCTTC.

The chain uses TRBV6-1 and TRBJ2-5; D call uncertain. CDR3 size: 15 residues. The germline V gene has CDR1 MNHNS and CDR2 SASEGT. Trimming pared 3 bases from V and 2 bases from J, leaving 13 bases between. CDR3 sequence: CASSDSLWAQETQYF. The CDR3 DNA reads as TGTGCCAGCAGTGACTCCCTCTGGGCACAAGAGACCCAGTACTTC.

The rearrangement joins TRBV11-1 to TRBJ2-1; TRBD2 matches at 13 bases. The germline CDR1 and CDR2 sequences are SGHAT and FQDESV (reference sequence). The CDR3 has 19 residues. V was pared by 6 bases and J by 0 bases, with 11 bases of the junction left unmatched. CDR3 nucleotide sequence: TGTGCCAGCAGACTCGGACTAGCGGGGGAACTGATCTCCTACAATGAGCAGTTCTTC. Translated: CASRLGLAGELISYNEQFF.

The gene calls are TRBV5-5 and TRBJ2-7, with D possibly TRBD1 on 7 matching bases. CDR1 is SGHKS and CDR2 is YYEKEE in the germline V gene (reference sequence). The CDR3 has 15 amino acids. The V end lost 4 bases, the J end lost 4 bases, and 18 bases lay between the germline ends. Written as DNA, the CDR3 is TGTGCCAGCAGCGGGCGGGACAGTGGTTTTTACGAGCAGTACTTC. It yields the protein CASSGRDSGFYEQYF.

Turning to this clone: Without the conserved terminal phenylalanine or tryptophan, this CDR3 likely stems from a read error. Because the CDR3's place on the DNA is in doubt, the DNA is left out and the CDR3 is given as listed by TCRdb. The rearrangement links TRBV11-2 to TRBJ2-7; the tabulated D call, TRBD2, remains unverified against the DNA. Germline lookup yields CDR1 SGHAT and CDR2 FQNNGV. 14 amino acids form the CDR3, both terminal residues included. The CDR3 loop is CASSLDGGKGLAQL.